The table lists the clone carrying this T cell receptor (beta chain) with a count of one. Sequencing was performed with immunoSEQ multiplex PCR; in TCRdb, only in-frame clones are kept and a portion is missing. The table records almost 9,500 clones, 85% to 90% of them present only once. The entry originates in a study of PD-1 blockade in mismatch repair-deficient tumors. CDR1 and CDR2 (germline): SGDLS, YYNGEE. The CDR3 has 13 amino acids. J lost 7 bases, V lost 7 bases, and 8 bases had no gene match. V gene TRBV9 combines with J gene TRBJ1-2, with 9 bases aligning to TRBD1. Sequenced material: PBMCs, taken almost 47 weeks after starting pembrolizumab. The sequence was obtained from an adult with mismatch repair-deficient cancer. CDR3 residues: CASARQGDSGYTF. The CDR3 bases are TGTGCCAGCGCACGACAGGGGGATAGTGGCTACACCTTC. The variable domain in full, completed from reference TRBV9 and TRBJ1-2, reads DSGVTQTPKHLITATGQRVTLRCSPRSGDLSVYWYQQSLDQGLQFLIQYYNGEERAKGNILERFSAQQFPDLHSELNLSSLELGDSALYFCASARQGDSGYTFGSGTRLTVV.